This TCR beta chain came from a study of T cells after yellow fever vaccination. UMIs and a universal primer site were added when TCR cDNA was made by 5'RACE template switching. TCRdb redid the calling of the 5' RACE reads with MiXCR, one entry per CDR3 protein. The data contain under 200,000 distinct CDR3 sequences, approximately 11% of them singletons. As to this clonotype: Its matching antigen is unknown.

Whole-study results and caveats: The secondary response peaked faster, at day 5 versus 15, but was weaker. Abundant clonotypes from the bulk population could contaminate FACS-sorted repertoires.

Germline V CDR1 and CDR2: SGDLS, YYNGEE. The V segment lost 1 base and the J segment 7 bases; nucleotides outside the gene matches: 5. The CDR3 covers 13 residues. The source material was CD8+ T cells sorted from PBMCs, sampled 15 days after the yellow fever booster vaccination. This sequence joins TRBV9 and TRBJ2-7; 7 bases line up with TRBD1. The receptor's source is a man aged 18 to 29 who received the YFV17D yellow fever vaccine. CDR3 DNA: TGTGCCAGCAGCGTAAAGGGGGCGAAAGAGCAGTACGTC. Its translation: CASSVKGAKEQYV.